One T cell receptor beta chain is described in this entry. Its antigen is unidentified. As defined, naive CD8 cells were CD45RO-negative and positively selected for CCR7, with terminally differentiated effector memory CD45RA+ cells excluded. All donors were healthy HIV-negative adults lacking recent acute infections or vaccinations. This entry belongs to a study of shared clonotypes between healthy human individuals. Study-level information: Per donor, three plates held CD4 naive cells, three held CD4 memory, two held CD8 naive and one held CD8 memory.

Replicate PCRs from sorted subsets contained roughly 190 ng DNA, which is 31,000 or so T cell genomes. Sequencing was performed with immunoSEQ multiplex PCR; in TCRdb, only in-frame clones are kept and a portion is missing. The sample yields roughly 600,000 clones, 98% seen once. Study outcomes and limitations: Sample collection involved blood only; tissue repertoires are likely different.

The sequencing sample was made of naive CD8+ T cells sorted from blood. This TCR came from a man aged 30 to 45 in good health.

CDR3 sequence reads: CASSFLNTEAFF. The CDR3 DNA sequence: TGTGCCAGCAGCTTCCTCAACACTGAAGCTTTCTTT. V gene TRBV5-4 combines with J gene TRBJ1-1; D not resolved. This CDR3 is 12 amino acids long. Germline values: CDR1 SGHNT, CDR2 YYREEE (reference sequence). The V gene lost 2 bases and the J gene lost 2 bases, with 4 bases spanning the gap.